This T cell receptor (beta chain) was captured in a study of blood T cells in healthy people across ages. Each individual donor underwent a draw of approximately 10 milliliters of peripheral blood. Sample-barcoded 5' priming and a J-beta primer mix drove a second PCR of 7 to 11 cycles. Using its own MiXCR run on the 5' RACE reads, TCRdb lists one record per CDR3 protein. The profile shows roughly 1,500,000 distinct CDR3 sequences, about 32% of them singletons. Germline V CDR1 and CDR2: SGHAT, FQNNGV. This CDR3 spans 16 amino acids. V dropped 3 bases and J dropped 1 base, with 15 bases sitting between them.

The chain joins TRBV11-2 to TRBJ1-1; D is perhaps TRBD1 (6 bases). This receptor was taken from a woman aged 30 to 39 in good health. The sample was blood. CDR3 sequence (DNA): TGTGCCAGCAGCTTCGGACAGAAGTCATCGAACACTGAAGCTTTCTTT. Its protein product is CASSFGQKSSNTEAFF.